This T cell receptor (beta chain) was profiled in a study of cytomegalovirus exposure and HLA in healthy donors. PCR used 60 Vbeta primers and 13 Jbeta primers. Sequencing used immunoSEQ multiplex PCR; TCRdb keeps in-frame clones, though not all of them. Of under 200,000 clones listed, approximately 81% are singletons. With 7 bases clipped from V and 10 bases from J, the junction kept 12 bases outside the gene matches. Germline loops: CDR1 MDHEN, CDR2 SYDVKM. There are 15 residues in the CDR3. Sequenced material: PBMCs. This clonotype was obtained from a female donor in good health and CMV-seronegative. V is TRBV28 and J is TRBJ2-6, with 8 bases matching TRBD1. The CDR3 loop is CASTSPGTGMNVLTF. For the CDR3, the DNA is TGTGCCAGCACCTCCCCGGGGACAGGCATGAACGTCCTGACTTTC.